This T cell receptor (beta chain) stems from a study of molecular identifiers for immune sequencing clone quantification. Each library that profiled naive CD8 cells came from around 20,000 to 990,000 sorted cells with 10%, 30% or 50% RNA. Note on this clonotype: This may be a read error, as it is one base from a much larger clone.

TCRdb re-called the PCR reads with MiXCR, one entry per CDR3 protein. The sample has about 89,000 distinct CDR3 sequences, 19% seen once. The CDR3 spans 13 residues. This chain links TRBV5-3 with TRBJ1-1, with D hard to call. TRBV5-3 is treated as an ORF (open reading frame) with a function not yet certain. Sequencing was carried out using naive CD8+ T cells from blood, with Jurkat cell RNA spiked in. Subset described: FACS-sorted CD8+CD4-CCR7+CD45RA+ naive T cells. This clonotype was sampled from a human donor in good health. Some libraries in this study had Jurkat cell RNA spiked in. CDR3 bases: TGTGCCAGCAGCTCTCAGGAGGATACTGAAGCTTTCTTT. It is translated as CASSSQEDTEAFF.